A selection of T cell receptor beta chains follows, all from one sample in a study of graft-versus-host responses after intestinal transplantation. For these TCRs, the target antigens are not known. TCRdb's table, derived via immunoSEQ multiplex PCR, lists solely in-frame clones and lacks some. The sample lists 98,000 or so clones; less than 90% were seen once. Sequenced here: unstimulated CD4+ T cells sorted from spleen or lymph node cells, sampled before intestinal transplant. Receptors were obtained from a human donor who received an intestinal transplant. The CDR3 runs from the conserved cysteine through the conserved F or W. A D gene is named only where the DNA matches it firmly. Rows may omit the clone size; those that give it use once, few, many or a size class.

CASSVEGSGRDYEQYF	TGTGCCAGCAGCGTAGAGGGTAGCGGGAGAGACTACGAGCAGTACTTC	once	TRBD2	TRBV9	TRBJ2-7
CASSLAISSSGNTIYF	TGTGCCAGCAGCTTAGCGATATCGAGCTCTGGAAACACCATATATTTT	.	.	TRBV7-9	TRBJ1-3
CASIRGGSGIPGELFF	TGTGCCAGCATCAGGGGTGGTAGCGGGATACCGGGGGAGCTGTTTTTT	.	TRBD2	TRBV6-6	TRBJ2-2
CAHTGGFQPQHF	TGTGCCCACACAGGGGGCTTTCAGCCCCAGCATTTT	.	TRBD1	TRBV30	TRBJ1-5
CASSQVSTTRGYTF	TGTGCCAGCAGCCAAGTTTCTACGACAAGGGGCTACACCTTC	.	.	TRBV14	TRBJ1-2
CASTPRQHSYEQYF	TGTGCCAGCACCCCCCGACAGCACTCCTACGAGCAGTACTTC	.	.	TRBV6-6	TRBJ2-7
CASSSEATGWRGYTF	TGTGCCAGTAGTTCGGAAGCGACAGGATGGAGGGGCTACACCTTC	few	.	TRBV19	TRBJ1-2
CASSYSARSYGYTF	TGTGCCAGCAGTTACTCAGCGAGGTCCTATGGCTACACCTTC	.	.	TRBV6-5	TRBJ1-2
CASSLYRGVSYNEQFF	TGCGCCAGCAGCTTGTATCGCGGGGTCTCCTACAATGAGCAGTTCTTC	once	.	TRBV5-1	TRBJ2-1
CASSKSGTANEKLFF	TGTGCCAGCAGCAAATCCGGGACAGCTAATGAAAAACTGTTTTTT	.	TRBD1	TRBV4-2	TRBJ1-4
CASRMAGSGRPHGEQFF	TGTGCCAGCAGGATGGCGGGGAGCGGGAGGCCCCACGGGGAGCAGTTCTTC	.	TRBD2	TRBV27	TRBJ2-1
CASSTGAVYEQYF	TGTGCCAGCAGCACAGGGGCCGTTTACGAGCAGTACTTC	few	TRBD1	TRBV7-9	TRBJ2-7
CASSLSPLYNSPLHF	TGTGCCAGCAGCTTATCTCCCCTTTATAATTCACCCCTCCACTTT	.	.	TRBV7-3	TRBJ1-6
CASSAPKKTGEETQYF	TGCGCCAGCAGCGCACCTAAAAAAACCGGAGAAGAGACCCAGTACTTC	.	.	TRBV5-1	TRBJ2-5
CASTILLEQYF	TGTGCCAGCACAATCCTTCTGGAGCAGTACTTC	.	.	TRBV6-5	TRBJ2-7
CATSREGQVSNEQFF	TGTGCCACCAGCAGAGAGGGACAGGTTAGCAATGAGCAGTTCTTC	.	TRBD1	TRBV15	TRBJ2-1
CASRTGLGEQYF	TGTGCCAGCAGGACAGGGCTCGGCGAGCAGTACTTC	.	TRBD1	TRBV6-1	TRBJ2-7
CAGTEMPPGPHGETQYF	TGTGCCGGCACCGAAATGCCCCCGGGACCCCATGGGGAGACCCAGTACTTC	.	.	TRBV2	TRBJ2-5
CASRAVGYEQYF	TGTGCCAGCAGAGCAGTTGGTTACGAGCAGTACTTC	.	.	TRBV6-1	TRBJ2-7
CASSLETGGAEAFF	TGTGCCAGCAGCTTGGAGACAGGAGGGGCTGAAGCTTTCTTT	.	.	TRBV5-4	TRBJ1-1
CASSWTSSYEQYF	TGTGCCAGCAGCTGGACTAGCTCCTACGAGCAGTACTTC	.	TRBD2	TRBV7-9	TRBJ2-7
CASSLTSGSRGEQFF	TGTGCCAGCAGCTTAACTAGCGGGAGTAGGGGTGAGCAGTTCTTC	.	TRBD2	TRBV11-2	TRBJ2-1
CASSLGRTEYNSPLHF	TGTGCCAGCAGCTTAGGGCGGACAGAGTATAATTCACCCCTCCACTTT	once	.	TRBV13	TRBJ1-6
CASSLYPGLDEQYF	TGTGCCAGCAGTTTATATCCCGGGTTGGACGAGCAGTACTTC	few	.	TRBV27	TRBJ2-7